The subject of this entry is one T cell receptor (beta chain). From germline, CDR1 is KGHDR and CDR2 SFDVKD. V was shortened by 4 bases and J by 10 bases, with 18 bases between the two germline ends. The CDR3 is 14 amino acids. These data belong to a study of identical twins. MiXCR, applied by TCRdb to the 5' RACE reads, yields one record per CDR3 protein. The sample yields 1,800,000 or so distinct CDR3 sequences, less than 40% seen once. What was sequenced was cord blood. The sequence derives from a newborn girl in good health. The chain employs TRBV24-1 and TRBJ1-1; weak D call: TRBD1 (6 bases). CDR3 nucleotides: TGTGCCACCAGTGACCCTCGACAGAGGGGGGGAGCTTTCTTT. It encodes CATSDPRQRGGAFF.